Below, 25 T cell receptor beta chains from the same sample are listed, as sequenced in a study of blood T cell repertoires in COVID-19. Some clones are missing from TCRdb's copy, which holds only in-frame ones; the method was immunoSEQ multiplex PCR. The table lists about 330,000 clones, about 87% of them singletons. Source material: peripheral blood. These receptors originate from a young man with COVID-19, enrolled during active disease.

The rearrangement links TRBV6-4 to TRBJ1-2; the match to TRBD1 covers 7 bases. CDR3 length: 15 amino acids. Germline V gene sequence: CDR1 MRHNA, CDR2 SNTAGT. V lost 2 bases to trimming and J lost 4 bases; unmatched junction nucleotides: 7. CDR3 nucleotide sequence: TGTGCCAGCAGTGACCCAAGCACAGGGGTCTATGGCTACACCTTC. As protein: CASSDPSTGVYGYTF.

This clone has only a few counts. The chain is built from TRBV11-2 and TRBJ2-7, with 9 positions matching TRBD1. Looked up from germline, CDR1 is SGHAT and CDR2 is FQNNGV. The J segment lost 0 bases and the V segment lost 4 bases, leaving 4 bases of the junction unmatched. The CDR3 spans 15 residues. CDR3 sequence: CASSSQGASSYEQYF. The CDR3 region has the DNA TGTGCCAGCAGCTCACAGGGGGCTAGCTCCTACGAGCAGTACTTC.

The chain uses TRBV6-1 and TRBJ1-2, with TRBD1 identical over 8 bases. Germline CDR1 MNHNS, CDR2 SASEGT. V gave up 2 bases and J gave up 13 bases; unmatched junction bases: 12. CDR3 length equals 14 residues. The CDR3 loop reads CASSELGTGGFITF. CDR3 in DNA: TGTGCCAGCAGTGAACTAGGGACAGGAGGATTTATCACCTTC.

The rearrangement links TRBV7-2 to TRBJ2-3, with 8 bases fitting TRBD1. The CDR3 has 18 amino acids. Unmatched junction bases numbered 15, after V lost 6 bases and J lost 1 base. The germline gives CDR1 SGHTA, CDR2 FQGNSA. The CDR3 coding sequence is TGTGCCAGCAGATCGACAGGGGCCGCTTATGTAGGCACAGATACGCAGTATTTT. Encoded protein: CASRSTGAAYVGTDTQYF.

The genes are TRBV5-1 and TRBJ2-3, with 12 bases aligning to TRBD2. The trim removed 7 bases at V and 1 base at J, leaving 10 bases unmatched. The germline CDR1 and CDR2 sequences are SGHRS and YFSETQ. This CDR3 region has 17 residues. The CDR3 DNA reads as TGCGCCAGCCGACTGACACTAGCGGGGGGCGGCACAGATACGCAGTATTTT. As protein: CASRLTLAGGGTDTQYF. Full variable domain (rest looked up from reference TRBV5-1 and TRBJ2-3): KAGVTQTPRYLIKTRGQQVTLSCSPISGHRSVSWYQQTPGQGLQFLFEYFSETQRNKGNFPGRFSGRQFSNSRSEMNVSTLELGDSALYLCASRLTLAGGGTDTQYFGPGTRLTVL.

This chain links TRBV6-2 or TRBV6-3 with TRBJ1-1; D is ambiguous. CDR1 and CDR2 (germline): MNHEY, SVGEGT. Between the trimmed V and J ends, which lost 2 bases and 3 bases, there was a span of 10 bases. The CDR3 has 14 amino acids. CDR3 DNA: TGTGCCAGCAGTTACCGGAGGGAGGACACTGAAGCTTTCTTT. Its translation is CASSYRREDTEAFF.

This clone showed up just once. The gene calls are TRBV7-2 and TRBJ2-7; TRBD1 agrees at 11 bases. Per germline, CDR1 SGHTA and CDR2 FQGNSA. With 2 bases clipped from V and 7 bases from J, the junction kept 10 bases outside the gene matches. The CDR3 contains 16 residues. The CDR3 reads CASSLRRTGGDGEQYF. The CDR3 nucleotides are TGTGCCAGCAGCTTACGGAGGACAGGGGGCGACGGGGAGCAGTACTTC.

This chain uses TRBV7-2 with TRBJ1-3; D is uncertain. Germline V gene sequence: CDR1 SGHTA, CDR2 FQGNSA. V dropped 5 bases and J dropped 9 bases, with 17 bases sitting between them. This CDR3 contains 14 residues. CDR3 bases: TGTGCCAGCAGCGCGGTCCCGAACTCCTTCACCATATATTTT. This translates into CASSAVPNSFTIYF.

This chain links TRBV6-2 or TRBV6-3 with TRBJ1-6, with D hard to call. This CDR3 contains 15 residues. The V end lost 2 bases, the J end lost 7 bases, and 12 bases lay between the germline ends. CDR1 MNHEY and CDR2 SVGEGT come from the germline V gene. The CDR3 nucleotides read TGTGCCAGCAGTTACGATTCGCCGGTGAATTCACCCCTCCACTTT. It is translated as CASSYDSPVNSPLHF.

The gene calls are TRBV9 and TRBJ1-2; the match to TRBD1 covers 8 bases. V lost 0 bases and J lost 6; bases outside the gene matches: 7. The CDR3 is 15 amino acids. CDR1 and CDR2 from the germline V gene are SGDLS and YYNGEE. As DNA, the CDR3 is TGTGCCAGCAGCGTAGAGGGCAGGGGGCGCGATGGCTACACCTTC. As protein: CASSVEGRGRDGYTF. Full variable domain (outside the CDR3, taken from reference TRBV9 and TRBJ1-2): DSGVTQTPKHLITATGQRVTLRCSPRSGDLSVYWYQQSLDQGLQFLIQYYNGEERAKGNILERFSAQQFPDLHSELNLSSLELGDSALYFCASSVEGRGRDGYTFGSGTRLTVV.

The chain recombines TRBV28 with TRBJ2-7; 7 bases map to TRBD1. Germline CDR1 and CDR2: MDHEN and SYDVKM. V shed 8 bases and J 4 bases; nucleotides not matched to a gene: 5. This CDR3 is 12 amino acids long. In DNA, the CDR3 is TGTGCCAGCGTAGGGGACAGTTACGAGCAGTACTTC. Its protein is CASVGDSYEQYF.

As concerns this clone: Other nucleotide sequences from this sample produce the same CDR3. DNA of the CDR3: TGTGCCAGCAGCTTCCGGGACAGGAAAACCGGGGAGCTGTTTTTT. Its protein product is CASSFRDRKTGELFF. The chain links TRBV5-6 to TRBJ2-2; 8 bases match TRBD1. V gave up 2 bases and J gave up 5 bases; unmatched junction bases: 5. Per germline, CDR1 SGHDT and CDR2 YYEEEE. CDR3 length: 15 residues.

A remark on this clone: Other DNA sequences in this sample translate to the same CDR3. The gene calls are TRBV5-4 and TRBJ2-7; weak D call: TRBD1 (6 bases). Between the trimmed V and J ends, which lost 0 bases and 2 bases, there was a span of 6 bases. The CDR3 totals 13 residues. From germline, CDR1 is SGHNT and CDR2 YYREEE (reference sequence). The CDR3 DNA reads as TGTGCCAGCAGCTTGGACAGGGCCTACGAGCAGTACTTC. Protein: CASSLDRAYEQYF.

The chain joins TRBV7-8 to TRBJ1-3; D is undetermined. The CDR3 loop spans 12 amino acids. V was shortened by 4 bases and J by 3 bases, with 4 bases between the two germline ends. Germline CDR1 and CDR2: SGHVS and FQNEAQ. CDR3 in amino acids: CASSYSGNTIYF. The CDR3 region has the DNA TGTGCCAGCAGCTACAGTGGAAACACCATATATTTT. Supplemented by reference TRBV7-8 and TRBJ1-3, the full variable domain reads GAGVSQSPRYKVAKRGQDVALRCDPISGHVSLFWYQQALGQGPEFLTYFQNEAQLDKSGLPSDRFFAERPEGSVSTLKIQRTQQEDSAVYLCASSYSGNTIYFGEGSWLTVV.

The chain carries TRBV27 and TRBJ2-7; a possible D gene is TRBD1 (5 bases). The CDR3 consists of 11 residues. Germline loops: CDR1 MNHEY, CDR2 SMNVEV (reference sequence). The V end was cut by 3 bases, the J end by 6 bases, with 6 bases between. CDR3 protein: CASSLGLEQYF. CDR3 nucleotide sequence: TGTGCCAGCAGTTTGGGGCTCGAGCAGTACTTC.

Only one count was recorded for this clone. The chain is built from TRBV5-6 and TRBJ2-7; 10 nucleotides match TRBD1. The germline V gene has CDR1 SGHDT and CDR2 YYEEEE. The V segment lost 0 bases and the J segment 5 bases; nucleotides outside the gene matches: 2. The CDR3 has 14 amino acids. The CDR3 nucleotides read TGTGCCAGCAGCTTGGTGGGACAGGGGAACGAGCAGTACTTC. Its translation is CASSLVGQGNEQYF.

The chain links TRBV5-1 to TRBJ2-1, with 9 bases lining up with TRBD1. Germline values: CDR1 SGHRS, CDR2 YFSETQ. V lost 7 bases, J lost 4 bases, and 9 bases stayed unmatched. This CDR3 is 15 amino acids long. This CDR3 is CASAATGGIYNEQFF. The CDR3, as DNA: TGCGCCAGCGCCGCGACAGGGGGGATTTACAATGAGCAGTTCTTC. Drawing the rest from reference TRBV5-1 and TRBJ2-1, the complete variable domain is KAGVTQTPRYLIKTRGQQVTLSCSPISGHRSVSWYQQTPGQGLQFLFEYFSETQRNKGNFPGRFSGRQFSNSRSEMNVSTLELGDSALYLCASAATGGIYNEQFFGPGTRLTVL.

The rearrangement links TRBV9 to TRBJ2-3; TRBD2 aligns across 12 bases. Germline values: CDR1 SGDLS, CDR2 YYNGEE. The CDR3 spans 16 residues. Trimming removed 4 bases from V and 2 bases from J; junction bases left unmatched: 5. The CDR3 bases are TGTGCCAGCAGCTTGACTAGCGGGAGTATCACAGATACGCAGTATTTT. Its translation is CASSLTSGSITDTQYF.

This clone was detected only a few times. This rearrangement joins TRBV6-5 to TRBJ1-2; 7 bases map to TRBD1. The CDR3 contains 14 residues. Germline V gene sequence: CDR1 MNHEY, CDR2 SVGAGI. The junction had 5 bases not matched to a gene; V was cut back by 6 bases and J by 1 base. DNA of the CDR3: TGTGCCAGCAGGCGGGACAGCCATAACTATGGCTACACCTTC. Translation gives CASRRDSHNYGYTF.

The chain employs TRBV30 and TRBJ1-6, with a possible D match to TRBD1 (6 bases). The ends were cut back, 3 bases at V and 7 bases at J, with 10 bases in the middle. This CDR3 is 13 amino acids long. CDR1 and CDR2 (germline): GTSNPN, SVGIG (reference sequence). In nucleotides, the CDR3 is TGTGCCTGGAGCGACACAGGGAATTCACCCCTCCACTTT. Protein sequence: CAWSDTGNSPLHF.

The CDR3 protein is CASSYSGLPAETQYF. The CDR3 coding sequence is TGTGCCAGCAGTTACTCAGGACTCCCGGCAGAGACCCAGTACTTC. The chain joins TRBV6-2 or TRBV6-3 to TRBJ2-5; D might be TRBD2 (5 bases). This CDR3 region has 15 residues. V was clipped by 0 bases and J by 4 bases, with 12 bases between them. Germline loops: CDR1 MNHEY, CDR2 SVGEGT.

CDR3 protein: CASSQADRDYEQYF. The CDR3 bases are TGTGCCAGCAGCCAAGCGGACAGGGACTACGAGCAGTACTTC. The V gene is TRBV3-1 (or the pseudogene TRBV3-2), the J gene TRBJ2-7; 8 nucleotides align to TRBD1. The CDR3 sequence is 14 residues long. Germline-derived CDR1 and CDR2 are LGHDT and YNNKEL (reference sequence). Unmatched junction bases numbered 2, after V lost 1 base and J lost 3 bases.

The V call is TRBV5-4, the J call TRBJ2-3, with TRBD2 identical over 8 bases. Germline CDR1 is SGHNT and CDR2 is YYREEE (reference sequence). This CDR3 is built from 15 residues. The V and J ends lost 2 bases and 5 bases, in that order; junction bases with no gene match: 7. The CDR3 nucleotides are TGTGCCAGCAGCTTAACGGGAGGGCCACGAGATACGCAGTATTTT. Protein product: CASSLTGGPRDTQYF.

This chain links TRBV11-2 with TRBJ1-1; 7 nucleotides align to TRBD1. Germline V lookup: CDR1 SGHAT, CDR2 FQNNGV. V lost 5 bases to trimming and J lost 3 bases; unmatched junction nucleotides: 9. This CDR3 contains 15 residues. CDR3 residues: CASSPWTGEDTEAFF. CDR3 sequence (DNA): TGTGCCAGCAGCCCCTGGACAGGAGAGGACACTGAAGCTTTCTTT.

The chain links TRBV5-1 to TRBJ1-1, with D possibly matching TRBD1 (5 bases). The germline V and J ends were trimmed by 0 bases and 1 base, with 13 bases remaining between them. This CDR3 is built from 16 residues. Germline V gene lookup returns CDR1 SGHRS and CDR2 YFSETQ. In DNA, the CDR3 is TGCGCCAGCAGCTTGGCCAGGCCAGGACAGAACACTGAAGCTTTCTTT. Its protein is CASSLARPGQNTEAFF.